This T cell receptor beta chain is from a study of blood T cell repertoires in COVID-19. As for the study in general: From the United States, Italy and Spain came samples of acute and convalescent COVID-19.

Data came from immunoSEQ multiplex PCR; TCRdb stores just in-frame clones and leaves some out. The sample has some 80,000 clones, over 75% seen once. Sequencing used peripheral blood. This receptor was taken from a man over 45 with COVID-19, enrolled during active disease.

CDR3 amino acids: CASSLDRGSYEQYF. The CDR3 DNA sequence: TGTGCCAGCAGCTTGGACAGGGGGTCCTACGAGCAGTACTTC. The chain couples TRBV5-6 to TRBJ2-7; 8 nucleotides agree with TRBD1. The V and J ends lost 0 bases and 1 base, in that order; junction bases with no gene match: 0. CDR3 length: 14 residues. Germline V gives CDR1 SGHDT, CDR2 YYEEEE.